The following is a T cell receptor beta chain sequence with its context. Here immunoSEQ multiplex PCR was the method, and the copy in TCRdb shows in-frame clones only, minus some. The table includes 650,000 to 800,000 clones, around 89% detected once. These data are taken from a study of blood T cell repertoires in COVID-19. Trimming took off 2 bases at V and 3 bases at J, with 11 bases between the two ends. The CDR3 contains 14 residues. Germline CDR1 reads SGHTS; CDR2 reads YDEGEE. Material: peripheral blood. The V gene is TRBV5-8, the J gene TRBJ1-2; no clear D gene. The sequence came from a woman between 18 and 29 years old with acute or convalescent COVID-19. CDR3 DNA: TGTGCCAGCAGCTTCCTAGCAACTTACTATGGCTACACCTTC. It yields the protein CASSFLATYYGYTF.